A selection of T cell receptor beta chains follows, all from one sample in a study of blood T cell repertoires in COVID-19. The data were produced by immunoSEQ multiplex PCR, yet TCRdb's version contains in-frame clones alone and is incomplete. The table includes about 50,000 clones, about 83% detected once. The sample consisted of peripheral blood. All receptors derive from a man between 65 and 85 years old with active COVID-19. Each CDR3 is given with its conserved first and last residue. The D gene is left open where the match is weak. The size field is filled for only some rows; it gives once, few, many or a size class.

j_gene,v_gene,d_gene,len,abundance,CDR3aa,CDR3nt
TRBJ1-2,TRBV7-2,NA,15,NA,CASSPRRGGDYGYTF,TGTGCCAGCAGCCCCCGTCGGGGCGGGGACTATGGCTACACCTTC
TRBJ2-3,TRBV5-1,TRBD2,15,NA,CASSSSGGQPDTQYF,TGCGCCAGCAGCTCGAGCGGGGGGCAACCAGATACGCAGTATTTT
TRBJ2-5,TRBV5-1,NA,14,NA,CASSYSGVSETQYF,TGCGCCAGCAGCTATTCCGGGGTCTCGGAGACCCAGTACTTC
TRBJ2-7,TRBV9,NA,17,NA,CASSVGGDPGTFYEQYF,TGTGCCAGCAGCGTAGGTGGGGACCCCGGGACATTCTACGAGCAGTACTTC
TRBJ1-1,TRBV30,NA,14,NA,CAWKGWALNTEAFF,TGTGCCTGGAAAGGATGGGCCTTGAACACTGAAGCTTTCTTT
TRBJ2-3,TRBV20-1,TRBD2,13,NA,CSASWTSGDTQYF,TGCAGTGCTAGTTGGACTAGCGGAGATACGCAGTATTTT
TRBJ2-7,TRBV3-1/TRBV3-2,NA,15,NA,CASSQGGTRSYEQYF,TGTGCCAGCAGCCAAGGGGGGACACGTTCCTACGAGCAGTACTTC
TRBJ1-6,TRBV23-1,TRBD1,15,NA,CASSQPTGWDSPLHF,TGCGCCAGCAGTCAGCCGACAGGGTGGGATTCACCCCTCCACTTT
TRBJ2-3,TRBV7-2,NA,14,NA,CASSLGRHTDTQYF,TGTGCCAGCAGCTTAGGCAGGCACACAGATACGCAGTATTTT
TRBJ1-2,TRBV19,NA,13,NA,CASRGPGSRGYTF,TGTGCCAGTAGAGGTCCGGGGTCTCGGGGCTACACCTTC
TRBJ1-5,TRBV9,NA,13,NA,CASSPGSNQPQHF,TGTGCCAGCAGCCCGGGAAGCAATCAGCCCCAGCATTTT
TRBJ1-5,TRBV19,TRBD1,13,NA,CASGDRTNQPQHF,TGTGCCAGTGGGGACAGGACCAATCAGCCCCAGCATTTT
TRBJ1-2,TRBV11-1,NA,13,NA,CASSPRQIYGYTF,TGTGCCAGCAGCCCCCGACAGATCTATGGCTACACCTTC
TRBJ1-3,TRBV25-1,NA,14,NA,CASSETGNGNTIYF,TGTGCCAGCAGTGAAACGGGGAATGGAAACACCATATATTTT
TRBJ2-3,TRBV3-1/TRBV3-2,TRBD1,15,NA,CASSQRDREPDTQYF,TGTGCCAGCAGCCAGAGGGACAGGGAACCAGATACGCAGTATTTT
TRBJ2-1,TRBV7-2,NA,17,NA,CASSLVGLIRSYNEQFF,TGTGCCAGCAGCTTAGTGGGGCTAATACGGAGCTACAATGAGCAGTTCTTC
TRBJ2-7,TRBV7-9,TRBD2,16,NA,CASSLDSGGPSYEQYF,TGTGCCAGCAGCTTAGATAGCGGGGGGCCCTCCTACGAGCAGTACTTC
TRBJ2-2,TRBV27,TRBD1,14,once,CASTWTGGTGELFF,TGTGCCAGCACCTGGACAGGGGGAACCGGGGAGCTGTTTTTT
TRBJ1-2,TRBV5-1,TRBD1,17,NA,CASSLSGQGALNYGYTF,TGCGCCAGCAGCTTGTCGGGACAGGGGGCGTTGAACTATGGCTACACCTTC
TRBJ1-4,TRBV28,NA,16,NA,CASSLGGIGKSEKLFF,TGTGCCAGCAGTTTGGGAGGTATCGGGAAGAGCGAAAAACTGTTTTTT
TRBJ2-7,TRBV4-3,NA,16,NA,CASSQDPGWGPYEQYF,TGCGCCAGCAGCCAAGACCCGGGCTGGGGCCCCTACGAGCAGTACTTC
TRBJ1-5,TRBV2,NA,15,once,CASRPGQTSNQPQHF,TGTGCCAGCAGGCCGGGACAAACTAGCAATCAGCCCCAGCATTTT
TRBJ2-3,TRBV20-1,TRBD2,15,NA,CSASSGSGGIDTQYF,TGCAGTGCTAGTTCCGGTAGCGGGGGTATAGATACGCAGTATTTT
TRBJ1-5,TRBV7-2,NA,13,NA,CASSYVSGQPQHF,TGTGCCAGCAGTTACGTGTCGGGTCAGCCCCAGCATTTT
TRBJ2-5,TRBV5-4,NA,15,NA,CASSLGGLAEETQYF,TGTGCCAGCAGCCTCGGTGGCCTAGCCGAGGAGACCCAGTACTTC
TRBJ1-4,TRBV3-1/TRBV3-2,TRBD1,13,NA,CASTGGWEEKLFF,TGTGCCAGTACAGGGGGCTGGGAGGAAAAACTGTTTTTT
TRBJ2-2,TRBV5-1,NA,15,NA,CASSFAGAGTGELFF,TGCGCCAGCAGCTTCGCTGGGGCGGGAACCGGGGAGCTGTTTTTT
TRBJ2-5,TRBV11-2,TRBD1,15,NA,CASSSWTGQQETQYF,TGTGCCAGCAGCTCTTGGACAGGCCAACAAGAGACCCAGTACTTC
TRBJ2-1,TRBV7-9,NA,17,NA,CASSSGGQARSYNEQFF,TGTGCCAGCAGCTCGGGGGGACAGGCACGATCCTACAATGAGCAGTTCTTC
TRBJ1-2,TRBV18,NA,14,NA,CASRSGNSNYGYTF,TGTGCCAGTCGCTCGGGGAATTCTAACTATGGCTACACCTTC
TRBJ2-1,TRBV7-2,NA,16,NA,CASSLVAGDTYNEQFF,TGTGCCAGCAGCTTAGTTGCGGGGGACACCTACAATGAGCAGTTCTTC
TRBJ2-3,TRBV27,NA,12,NA,CASSRGLDTQYF,TGTGCCAGCAGCAGAGGGCTAGATACGCAGTATTTT
TRBJ2-7,TRBV7-2,NA,14,few,CASSFTKDSNEQYF,TGTGCCAGCAGCTTCACTAAAGACTCAAACGAGCAGTACTTC
TRBJ1-2,TRBV5-1,TRBD1,13,NA,CASSTRQGSGYTF,TGCGCCAGCAGCACTCGACAGGGAAGTGGCTACACCTTC
TRBJ1-6,TRBV6-5,TRBD1,15,NA,CASTVDRAYNSPLHF,TGTGCCAGCACCGTGGACAGGGCCTATAATTCACCCCTCCACTTT
TRBJ1-1,TRBV13,NA,16,NA,CASSLGAGRWNTEAFF,TGTGCCAGCAGCTTAGGGGCAGGCCGGTGGAACACTGAAGCTTTCTTT
TRBJ1-4,TRBV7-9,NA,15,NA,CASSNRQATNEKLFF,TGTGCCAGCAGCAATCGACAGGCAACTAATGAAAAACTGTTTTTT
TRBJ1-5,TRBV18,TRBD1,15,NA,CASSRRTGAGGPQHF,TGTGCCAGCTCACGACGGACAGGGGCCGGGGGGCCCCAGCATTTT
TRBJ1-4,TRBV30,NA,14,NA,CAWGVAGFNEKLFF,TGTGCCTGGGGAGTGGCGGGGTTTAATGAAAAACTGTTTTTT
TRBJ1-6,TRBV20-1,NA,13,few,CSASSSFGSPLHF,TGCAGTGCTAGTAGTTCTTTCGGGTCACCCCTCCACTTT
TRBJ2-1,TRBV5-1,TRBD1,19,NA,CASSPVGTGGSRAYNEQFF,TGCGCCAGCAGCCCGGTCGGGACAGGGGGCTCCAGGGCATACAATGAGCAGTTCTTC
TRBJ2-7,TRBV6-2/TRBV6-3,NA,14,NA,CASSYSWTPEGQYF,TGTGCCAGCAGTTACTCCTGGACCCCCGAGGGGCAGTACTTC
TRBJ2-1,TRBV7-2,NA,15,once,CASSLDRSSYDEQFF,TGTGCCAGCAGCCTAGACAGGAGTTCCTATGATGAGCAGTTCTTC